Listed below are T cell receptor beta chains from one sample, sequenced in a study of blood T cell repertoires in COVID-19. The data were produced by immunoSEQ multiplex PCR, yet TCRdb's version contains in-frame clones alone and is incomplete. The data contain 150,000 to 250,000 clones, roughly 94% of them singletons. The specimen was peripheral blood. Receptor source: a man aged 25-45 years with COVID-19, enrolled during active disease. Each CDR3 is given with its conserved first and last residue. Fields, in order: clone size, D gene, J gene, V gene, CDR3 protein, CDR3 DNA. The D gene is left open where the match is weak. The size of a clone is reported for some rows only, either as once, few or many, or as a class for expanded clones.

clone_size: NA; d_call: NA; j_call: TRBJ1-2; v_call: TRBV5-5; cdr3_aa: CASSFGIEGYGYTF; cdr3_nt: TGTGCCAGCAGCTTCGGGATTGAGGGCTATGGCTACACCTTC
clone_size: NA; d_call: TRBD2; j_call: TRBJ2-5; v_call: TRBV11-2; cdr3_aa: CASSPFIAGGVETQYF; cdr3_nt: TGTGCCAGTTCCCCCTTTATAGCGGGGGGCGTGGAGACCCAGTACTTC
clone_size: few; d_call: NA; j_call: TRBJ1-3; v_call: TRBV19; cdr3_aa: CASSTAGQQTVASGNTIYF; cdr3_nt: TGTGCCAGTAGTACCGCCGGACAGCAAACCGTAGCCTCTGGAAACACCATATATTTT
clone_size: NA; d_call: NA; j_call: TRBJ1-2; v_call: TRBV19; cdr3_aa: CATSLQGFYGYTF; cdr3_nt: TGTGCCACCTCCCTCCAGGGGTTCTATGGCTACACCTTC
clone_size: NA; d_call: TRBD1; j_call: TRBJ1-6; v_call: TRBV27; cdr3_aa: CASSLSGGNSPLHF; cdr3_nt: TGTGCCAGCAGTTTATCAGGGGGCAATTCACCCCTCCACTTT
clone_size: NA; d_call: NA; j_call: TRBJ2-3; v_call: TRBV3-1/TRBV3-2; cdr3_aa: CASSQYRAGVPDTQYF; cdr3_nt: TGTGCCAGCAGCCAATACAGGGCGGGTGTTCCAGATACGCAGTATTTT
clone_size: NA; d_call: NA; j_call: TRBJ2-1; v_call: TRBV19; cdr3_aa: CASSISSPAYNEQFF; cdr3_nt: TGTGCCAGTAGTATAAGTAGCCCCGCGTACAATGAGCAGTTCTTC
clone_size: NA; d_call: TRBD1; j_call: TRBJ1-1; v_call: TRBV7-2; cdr3_aa: CASSLQGEYTEAFF; cdr3_nt: TGTGCCAGCAGCTTACAGGGGGAGTACACTGAAGCTTTCTTT
clone_size: NA; d_call: TRBD2; j_call: TRBJ2-3; v_call: TRBV7-9; cdr3_aa: CASSLTSGGFTDTQYF; cdr3_nt: TGTGCCAGCAGCTTGACTAGCGGGGGGTTCACAGATACGCAGTATTTT
clone_size: once; d_call: NA; j_call: TRBJ1-1; v_call: TRBV7-9; cdr3_aa: CASSLAGGSGTEAFF; cdr3_nt: TGTGCCAGCAGCTTAGCGGGGGGATCTGGCACTGAAGCTTTCTTT
clone_size: NA; d_call: NA; j_call: TRBJ1-3; v_call: TRBV19; cdr3_aa: CASSALLGYGNTIYF; cdr3_nt: TGTGCCAGTAGTGCCTTACTAGGGTATGGAAACACCATATATTTT